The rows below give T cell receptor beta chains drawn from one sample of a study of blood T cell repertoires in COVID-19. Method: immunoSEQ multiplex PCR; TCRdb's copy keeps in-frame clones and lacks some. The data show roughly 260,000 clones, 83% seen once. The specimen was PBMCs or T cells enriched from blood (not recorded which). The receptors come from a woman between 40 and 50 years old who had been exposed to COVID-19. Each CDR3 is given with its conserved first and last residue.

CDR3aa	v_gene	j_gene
CSVDSQTDTQYF	TRBV29-1	TRBJ2-3
CASSLMTGGNEKLFF	TRBV7-8	TRBJ1-4
CASSLDSAGGDTDTQYF	TRBV11-2	TRBJ2-3
CATTMATSGGYNEQFF	TRBV19	TRBJ2-1
CASSLIGLSGDTGELFF	TRBV5-6	TRBJ2-2
CASSFTPGEGWDTQYF	TRBV6-5	TRBJ2-3
CASSPPVADTQYF	TRBV18	TRBJ2-3
CATIAGGSYEQYF	TRBV27	TRBJ2-7
CASSVVGDSIYNEQFF	TRBV9	TRBJ2-1
CASSLVPSGSDTQYF	TRBV5-5	TRBJ2-3
CASSLGTGDTNYGYTF	TRBV11-1	TRBJ1-2
CASSLFPADTQYF	TRBV7-2	TRBJ2-3
CASSIPGGDHYGYTF	TRBV19	TRBJ1-2
CASSLDQGVGYEQYF	TRBV5-4	TRBJ2-7
CASSRTTGYQETQYF	TRBV5-1	TRBJ2-5
CASTGTGEGYTF	TRBV5-1	TRBJ1-2
CASSPPGQRIFFYGYTF	TRBV5-6	TRBJ1-2
CASSLRVQETQYF	TRBV6-5	TRBJ2-5
CASSSTGGLGNEQFF	TRBV7-6	TRBJ2-1
CASSREGQAIYGYTF	TRBV5-1	TRBJ1-2
CASSLAGVQPQHF	TRBV5-4	TRBJ1-5
CASSLEGTSGNTIYF	TRBV7-3	TRBJ1-3
CSASRRGGYTF	TRBV20-1	TRBJ1-2
CASSPRDRPTYEQYF	TRBV27	TRBJ2-7
CASSQRRDSGVDTQYF	TRBV14	TRBJ2-3
CASSYSGGVRYEQYF	TRBV6-5	TRBJ2-7
CASSQGEARGGYEQYF	TRBV4-2	TRBJ2-7
CASSIVGQVNTEAFF	TRBV19	TRBJ1-1
CASSSTGSKNQPQHF	TRBV5-1	TRBJ1-5
CASNINYGYTF	TRBV6-5	TRBJ1-2
CAWSEQGGYEQYF	TRBV30	TRBJ2-7
CASSPGDRVDTEAFF	TRBV28	TRBJ1-1
CASSLKGGTGESYNSPLHF	TRBV4-1	TRBJ1-6
CASSRTGVDEQYF	TRBV18	TRBJ2-7
CASSLRAGASRMAEAFF	TRBV28	TRBJ1-1
CASSLSTGGPNEKLFF	TRBV7-9	TRBJ1-4
CASSEGTGGNTIYF	TRBV5-1	TRBJ1-3
CAWGTGTGGYNEQFF	TRBV30	TRBJ2-1
CASRPGGSTNEKLFF	TRBV5-4	TRBJ1-4
CASSLGDRGLSQPQHF	TRBV7-9	TRBJ1-5
CASSARTGAGANVLTF	TRBV7-2	TRBJ2-6
CASGDRNTEAFF	TRBV5-1	TRBJ1-1
CASGPGQGANEQYF	TRBV5-1	TRBJ2-7
CASSRKGANTEAFF	TRBV7-2	TRBJ1-1
CAWSRGQGASEQYF	TRBV30	TRBJ2-7
CASSLAGADTEAFF	TRBV6-2/TRBV6-3	TRBJ1-1
CASSYSRRPNPQETQYF	TRBV7-9	TRBJ2-5
CASSLTSGVEAFF	TRBV7-3	TRBJ1-1
CASSKDRAGNQPQHF	TRBV19	TRBJ1-5
CASSVVTGGARVNTEAFF	TRBV9	TRBJ1-1
CASSLFWQATYEQYF	TRBV7-2	TRBJ2-7
CASSIWGRRDQPQHF	TRBV19	TRBJ1-5
CASSQVQGRTEAFF	TRBV4-1	TRBJ1-1
CASSSGQGAPGYTEAFF	TRBV5-1	TRBJ1-1
CATSREQGGRIYNSPLHF	TRBV15	TRBJ1-6